This is a list of T cell receptor beta chains from one sample in a study of post-analysis software for immune sequencing data. TCRdb analysed the PCR reads with MiXCR anew, one entry per CDR3 protein. The sample lists 450,000 to 650,000 distinct CDR3 sequences, about 40% occurring once. Sample: blood. The source is a girl aged 10 to 17 with multiple sclerosis. The CDR3 runs from the conserved cysteine through the conserved F or W. A D gene is named only where the DNA matches it firmly. Only some rows state a clone size, as once, few, many or a class for expanded clones.

J gene	clone size	V gene	D gene	CDR3 DNA	CDR3 protein
TRBJ2-5	few	TRBV7-2	TRBD2	TGTGCCAGCAGCTTAGCGCTCGGGGCGGGAGGGACAGAGACCCAGTACTTC	CASSLALGAGGTETQYF
TRBJ1-2	NA	TRBV7-9	NA	TGTGCCAGCAGCCCTTCTTCCGGACCAGGCTATGGCTACACCTTC	CASSPSSGPGYGYTF
TRBJ1-2	few	TRBV27	NA	TGTGCCAGCAGGGTCAGTAGGTTTGGCGGCTACACCTTC	CASRVSRFGGYTF
TRBJ1-1	NA	TRBV6-5	NA	TGTGCCAGCAGTTACTCGATGGGGGCTTTCACTGAAGCTTTCTTT	CASSYSMGAFTEAFF
TRBJ1-4	NA	TRBV12-3/TRBV12-4	NA	TGTGCCAGCAGCTACGGGAGGGGTGCAACTAATGAAAAACTGTTTTTT	CASSYGRGATNEKLFF
TRBJ2-7	NA	TRBV12-3/TRBV12-4	TRBD1	TGTGCCAGCACCCCGGGACAGACTGACGAGCAGTACTTC	CASTPGQTDEQYF
TRBJ2-7	NA	TRBV12-3/TRBV12-4	NA	TGTGCCAGCAGCCTTAAGAGGTTTCTCCTGACGGAGCAGTACTTC	CASSLKRFLLTEQYF
TRBJ1-2	few	TRBV20-1	NA	TGCAGTGCTAGAATCGTGAAGGGCGCACTCGCAAACTATGGCTACACCTTC	CSARIVKGALANYGYTF
TRBJ2-7	NA	TRBV5-1	TRBD1	TGCGTCAGCAGTATTGCGGGACAGGGGGCTAACGAGCAGTACTTC	CVSSIAGQGANEQYF
TRBJ1-5	NA	TRBV7-9	TRBD1	TGTGGCAGCAGCTACGGGACAGCGTCCAGCAATCAGCCCCAGCATTTT	CGSSYGTASSNQPQHF
TRBJ2-7	NA	TRBV29-1	NA	TGCAGCGTTGGGCTGGACGAGCAGTACTTC	CSVGLDEQYF
TRBJ2-4	NA	TRBV11-3	TRBD2	TGTGCCAGCAGCTTACGGGGCGGGAGAGGAAACATTCAGTACTTC	CASSLRGGRGNIQYF
TRBJ2-7	NA	TRBV25-1	NA	TGTGCCAGCAGTGATGGAACCGCGACTAGACATTACTTAAGCTCCTACGAGCAGTACTTC	CASSDGTATRHYLSSYEQYF
TRBJ2-3	few	TRBV20-1	TRBD2	TGCAGTGCTCCGCGAGCGGGAGGAGCATCCCCGGATACGCAGTATTTT	CSAPRAGGASPDTQYF
TRBJ2-1	NA	TRBV28	TRBD2	TGTGCCAGCAGTGGGCCGACTAGCGGGAGGGCCTATGAGCAGTTCTTC	CASSGPTSGRAYEQFF
TRBJ2-1	once	TRBV12-3/TRBV12-4	NA	TGTGCCAGCAGTTTCCCTTTGAGTGAGCAGTTCTTC	CASSFPLSEQFF
TRBJ1-1	once	TRBV20-1	TRBD1	TGCAGTGCTGGAACGGGACAGGGGGCTTCTGAAGCTTTCTTT	CSAGTGQGASEAFF
TRBJ1-5	NA	TRBV27	NA	TGTGCCAGCAGTTTATATGGTAGCAATCAGCCCCAGCATTTT	CASSLYGSNQPQHF
TRBJ2-6	NA	TRBV7-9	TRBD2	TGTGCCAGCACCAACGCGGGGGGCTCTGGGGCCAACGTCCTGACTTTC	CASTNAGGSGANVLTF
TRBJ2-7	few	TRBV15	TRBD1	TGTGCCACCAGCAGAGATCTGGGACAGGGCTCCTACGAGCAGTACTTC	CATSRDLGQGSYEQYF
TRBJ1-6	once	TRBV5-5	NA	TGTGCCAGCAGCTTTGATAGGGCCTCCACCCTGAGCCTCCACTTT	CASSFDRASTLSLHF
TRBJ2-3	few	TRBV6-5	TRBD1	TGTGCCAGCAGTTTCGGACAGGCTTCTACGCAGTATTTT	CASSFGQASTQYF
TRBJ2-3	few	TRBV12-3/TRBV12-4	NA	TGTGCCAGCAGTTCGGACATCCCCACAGATACGCAGTATTTT	CASSSDIPTDTQYF
TRBJ2-7	NA	TRBV6-2/TRBV6-3	TRBD2	TGTGCCAGCAGGATGGAGGCGGGACTATACTACGAGCAGTACTTC	CASRMEAGLYYEQYF
TRBJ1-2	many	TRBV27	TRBD1	TGTGCCAGCAGGAAGGGGACAGATAACTATGGCTACACCTTC	CASRKGTDNYGYTF
TRBJ2-3	NA	TRBV10-3	TRBD2	TGTGCCATCAGGGAACCTTTGGCGGGGGGCCGCGAAGATACGCAGTATTTT	CAIREPLAGGREDTQYF
TRBJ2-6	NA	TRBV4-2	TRBD1	TGTGCCAGCAGCCAAACAGGGGTCGGGGCCAACGTCCTGACTTTC	CASSQTGVGANVLTF
TRBJ2-7	few	TRBV5-1	TRBD2	TGCGCCAGCAGCTCCTCAGGGAGGGGACCCTACGAGCAGTACTTC	CASSSSGRGPYEQYF
TRBJ2-1	NA	TRBV6-5	TRBD2	TGTGCCAGCAGTCCTGGACTAGCGTACTACAATGAGCAGTTCTTC	CASSPGLAYYNEQFF
TRBJ2-7	NA	TRBV10-3	TRBD2	TGTGCCATCAGTGAGTATGGGGGTAGCGGGAAGCTCCGCTACGAGCAGTACTTC	CAISEYGGSGKLRYEQYF
TRBJ1-4	NA	TRBV5-1	NA	TGCGCCAGCAGCCCATCGGGCAGAGATAATGAAAAACTGTTTTTT	CASSPSGRDNEKLFF
TRBJ1-2	NA	TRBV12-3/TRBV12-4	TRBD1	TGTGCCAGCAGTTACTCCGGACAGGGGTTCTATGGCTACACCTTC	CASSYSGQGFYGYTF
TRBJ2-7	NA	TRBV4-1	TRBD2	TGCGCCAGCAGACCGACTAGCGCATACGAGCAGTACTTC	CASRPTSAYEQYF
TRBJ1-5	NA	TRBV12-3/TRBV12-4	TRBD1	TGTGCCAGCAGTTACTCCGGGACAGGGGCCGGTCAGCCCCAGCATTTT	CASSYSGTGAGQPQHF
TRBJ2-3	NA	TRBV18	NA	TGTGCCAGCTCGCGCGGGTCCGGGTCTAGGGGCACAGATACGCAGTATTTT	CASSRGSGSRGTDTQYF
TRBJ1-4	NA	TRBV12-3/TRBV12-4	NA	TGTGCCAGCAGTTTAACCGGGGGCCGTGAAAAACTGTTTTTT	CASSLTGGREKLFF
TRBJ2-5	NA	TRBV7-9	NA	TGTGCCAGCAGCTTCATATTCCGGGGGCAAGAGACCCAGTACTTC	CASSFIFRGQETQYF
TRBJ2-7	NA	TRBV10-3	NA	TGTGCCATCTATACAGGGCACGAGCAGTACTTC	CAIYTGHEQYF
TRBJ1-1	NA	TRBV14	NA	TGTGCCAGCAGCCAAGACTGGGCGAGGACGGTTTTCTTT	CASSQDWARTVFF
TRBJ2-3	NA	TRBV10-3	TRBD2	TGTGCCATCAGTAAGTCGCTAACTAGCGGCACAGATACGCGGTATTTT	CAISKSLTSGTDTRYF
TRBJ2-1	many	TRBV12-3/TRBV12-4	TRBD2	TGTGCCAGCTCTCGCGGGGGGGTTTACAATGAGCAGTTCTTC	CASSRGGVYNEQFF
TRBJ2-3	NA	TRBV2	TRBD2	TGTGCCAGCAAGCGGTCTCTAGCGGGGGACACAGATACGCAGTATTTT	CASKRSLAGDTDTQYF
TRBJ1-5	NA	TRBV29-1	NA	TGCAGCGTTGAACAGGGAGTAGGTCAGCCCCAGCATTTT	CSVEQGVGQPQHF
TRBJ2-1	NA	TRBV20-1	TRBD2	TGCAGTGCTAGAGACAGCGGGGGGCTTTACAATGAGCAGTTCTTC	CSARDSGGLYNEQFF
TRBJ2-1	NA	TRBV7-2	TRBD1	TGTGCCAGCGGCTTGTGGGACAGGGAGACCAATGAGCAGTTCTTC	CASGLWDRETNEQFF